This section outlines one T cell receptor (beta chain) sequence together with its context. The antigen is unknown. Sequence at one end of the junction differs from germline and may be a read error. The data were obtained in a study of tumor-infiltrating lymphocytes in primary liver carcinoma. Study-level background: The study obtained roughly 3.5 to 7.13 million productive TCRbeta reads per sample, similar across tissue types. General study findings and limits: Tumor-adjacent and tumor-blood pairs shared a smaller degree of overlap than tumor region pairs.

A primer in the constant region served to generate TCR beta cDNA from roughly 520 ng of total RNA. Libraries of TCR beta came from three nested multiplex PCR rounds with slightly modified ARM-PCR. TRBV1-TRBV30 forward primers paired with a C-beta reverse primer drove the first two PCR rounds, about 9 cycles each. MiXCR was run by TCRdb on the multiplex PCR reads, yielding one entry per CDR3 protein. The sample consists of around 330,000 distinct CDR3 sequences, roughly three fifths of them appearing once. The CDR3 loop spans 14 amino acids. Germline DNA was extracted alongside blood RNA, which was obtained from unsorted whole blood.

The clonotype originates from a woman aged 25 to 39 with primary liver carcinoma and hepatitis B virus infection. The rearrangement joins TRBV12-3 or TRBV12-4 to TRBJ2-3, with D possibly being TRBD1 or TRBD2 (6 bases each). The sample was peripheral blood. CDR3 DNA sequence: TGTGCCAGTACCCGGGGGCCTAGCACAGATACGCAGTGTTTT. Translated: CASTRGPSTDTQCF.